The entry below describes one T cell receptor beta chain. The antigen is not known. The data were taken from a study of STAT5B mutations in CD4+ large granular lymphocyte leukemia. Findings and limits, study-wide: Compared with healthy controls (2/35), patient top clones favored TRBV06 (8/27). CD4-sorted patient repertoires seemed more clonal than healthy CD4+ repertoires.

Trimming cost V 4 bases and J 0 bases; bases outside gene matches: 8. CDR3 length: 19 residues. Per the germline V gene, CDR1 is LGHNA and CDR2 is YNFKEQ. Per the study methods: Productive clonotypes were detectable down to 2.59 x 10-5 frequency. The data were produced by immunoSEQ multiplex PCR, yet TCRdb's version contains in-frame clones alone and is incomplete. The DNA gave D and trimming, while V, J and clone size come from that table. In the table there are some 41,000 clones, approximately 84% of which are singletons. The chain couples TRBV4-2 to TRBJ2-6; 11 bases match TRBD2. The clonotype originates from a human donor in good health. The specimen was CD4+ T cells from blood buffy coats. In DNA, the CDR3 is TGTGCCAGCAGCCGAGATACTAGCGGGGGTAACTCTGGGGCCAACGTCCTGACTTTC. Translated: CASSRDTSGGNSGANVLTF.